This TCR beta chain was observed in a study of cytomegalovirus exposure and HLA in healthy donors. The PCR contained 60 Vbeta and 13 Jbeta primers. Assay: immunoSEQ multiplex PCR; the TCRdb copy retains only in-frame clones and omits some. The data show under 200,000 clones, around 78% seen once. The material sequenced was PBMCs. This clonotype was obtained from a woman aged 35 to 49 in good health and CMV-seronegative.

In DNA form, the CDR3 reads TGTGCCAGCAGTCGGGACAGCCTCATGAACACTGAAGCTTTCTTT. It specifies CASSRDSLMNTEAFF. The chain employs TRBV6-5 and TRBJ1-1, with 7 nucleotides matching TRBD1. V lost 5 bases to trimming and J lost 0 bases; unmatched junction nucleotides: 6. Germline V CDR1 and CDR2: MNHEY, SVGAGI. The CDR3 spans 15 residues.